This T cell receptor (beta chain) was sequenced for a study of T cell responses to AZD1222 COVID-19 vaccine. Remarks on this clone: Its target is not known.

The germline V gene has CDR1 LNHDA and CDR2 SQIVND (reference sequence). After removal of 3 bases from V and 6 bases from J, the junction contained 7 bases not matched to a gene. This CDR3 comprises 15 residues. The study, taken as a whole, reports: Spike-wide coverage was observed for vaccine-associated CD4 TCRs, with dominant responses at 160-218 and 743-854. There were repertoire samples only from the period after the peak T cell response. Spike-specific TCRs gained breadth and depth after people received two AZD1222 doses.

Data came from immunoSEQ multiplex PCR; TCRdb stores just in-frame clones and leaves some out. The sample lists around 100,000 clones, roughly nine tenths occurring once. Material: peripheral blood, obtained on day 0 of AZD1222 vaccination. This receptor was obtained from an adult in good health. V usage is TRBV19 and J usage is TRBJ2-1; 8 bases align to TRBD2. CDR3 coding DNA: TGTGCCAGTAGTATCAGACTAGCGTGGGGCAATGAGCAGTTCTTC. Translation gives CASSIRLAWGNEQFF.